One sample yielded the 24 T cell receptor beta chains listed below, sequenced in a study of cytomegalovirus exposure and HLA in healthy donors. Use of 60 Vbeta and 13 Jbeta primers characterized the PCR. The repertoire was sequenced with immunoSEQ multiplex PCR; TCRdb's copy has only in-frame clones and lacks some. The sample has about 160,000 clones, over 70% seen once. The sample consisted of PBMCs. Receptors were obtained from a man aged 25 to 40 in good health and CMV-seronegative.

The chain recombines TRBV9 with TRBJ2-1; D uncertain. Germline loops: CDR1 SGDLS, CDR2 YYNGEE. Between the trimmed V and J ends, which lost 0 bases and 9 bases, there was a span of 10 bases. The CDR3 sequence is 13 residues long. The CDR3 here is CASSVATTFEQFF. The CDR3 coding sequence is TGTGCCAGCAGCGTAGCTACGACTTTTGAGCAGTTCTTC.

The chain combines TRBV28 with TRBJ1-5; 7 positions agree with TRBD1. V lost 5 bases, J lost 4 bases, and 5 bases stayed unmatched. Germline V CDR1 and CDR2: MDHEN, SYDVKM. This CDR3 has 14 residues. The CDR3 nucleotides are TGTGCCAGCAGTGGGGACAGTCCTAATCAGCCCCAGCATTTT. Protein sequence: CASSGDSPNQPQHF. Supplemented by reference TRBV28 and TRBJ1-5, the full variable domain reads DVKVTQSSRYLVKRTGEKVFLECVQDMDHENMFWYRQDPGLGLRLIYFSYDVKMKEKGDIPEGYSVSREKKERFSLILESASTNQTSMYLCASSGDSPNQPQHFGDGTRLSIL.

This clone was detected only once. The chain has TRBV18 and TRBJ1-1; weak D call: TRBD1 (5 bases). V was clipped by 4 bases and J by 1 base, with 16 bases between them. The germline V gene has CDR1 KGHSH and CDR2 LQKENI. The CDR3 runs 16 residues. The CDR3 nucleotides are TGTGCCAGCTCACAGCTAAGTGGGGCCGAGAACACTGAAGCTTTCTTT. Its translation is CASSQLSGAENTEAFF.

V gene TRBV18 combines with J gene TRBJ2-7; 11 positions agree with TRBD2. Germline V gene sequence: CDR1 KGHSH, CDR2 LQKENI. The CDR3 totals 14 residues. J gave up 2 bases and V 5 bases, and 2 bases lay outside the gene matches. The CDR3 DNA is TGTGCCAGCTCAGCGACTAGCGGGGCCTACGAGCAGTACTTC. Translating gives CASSATSGAYEQYF.

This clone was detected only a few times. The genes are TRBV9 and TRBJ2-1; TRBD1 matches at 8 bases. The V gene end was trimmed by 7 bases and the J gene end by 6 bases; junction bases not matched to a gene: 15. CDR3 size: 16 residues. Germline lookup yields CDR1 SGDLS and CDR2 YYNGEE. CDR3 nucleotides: TGTGCCAGCCAGGCGGATAGGACAGGGTTTCTCAATGAGCAGTTCTTC. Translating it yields CASQADRTGFLNEQFF.

The DNA for the CDR3 is TGTGCCAGCACGGAGGGGCCCTTCTCTGGAAACACCATATATTTT. As protein: CASTEGPFSGNTIYF. The gene calls are TRBV2 and TRBJ1-3, with D possibly TRBD1 on 5 matching bases. The CDR3 extends over 15 amino acids. The V end was cut by 7 bases, the J end by 0 bases, with 13 bases between. Looked up from germline, CDR1 is SNHLY and CDR2 is FYNNEI.

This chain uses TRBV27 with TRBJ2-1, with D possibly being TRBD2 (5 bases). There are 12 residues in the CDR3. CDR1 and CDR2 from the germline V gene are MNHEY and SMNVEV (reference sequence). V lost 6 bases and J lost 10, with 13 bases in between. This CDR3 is CASSHSGFEQFF. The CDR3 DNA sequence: TGTGCCAGCAGCCATTCGGGATTCGAGCAGTTCTTC.

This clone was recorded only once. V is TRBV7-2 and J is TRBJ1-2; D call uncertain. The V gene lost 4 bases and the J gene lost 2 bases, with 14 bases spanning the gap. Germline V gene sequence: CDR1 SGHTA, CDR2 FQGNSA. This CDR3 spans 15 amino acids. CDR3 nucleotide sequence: TGTGCCAGCAGCTCCCACAACGGGGTAAACTATGGCTACACCTTC. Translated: CASSSHNGVNYGYTF.

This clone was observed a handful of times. CDR3 bases: TGTGCCAGTAGTCTCCAGGGGGCCTACGAGCAGTACTTC. Its translation is CASSLQGAYEQYF. The rearrangement joins TRBV19 to TRBJ2-7, with 7 bases matching TRBD1. The CDR3 totals 13 residues. The ends lost 5 bases at V and 2 bases at J; junction bases unmatched: 3. Per the germline V gene, CDR1 is LNHDA and CDR2 is SQIVND (reference sequence). Combining the CDR3 with reference TRBV19 and TRBJ2-7 gives the whole variable domain DGGITQSPKYLFRKEGQNVTLSCEQNLNHDAMYWYRQDPGQGLRLIYYSQIVNDFQKGDIAEGYSVSREKKESFPLTVTSAQKNPTAFYLCASSLQGAYEQYFGPGTRLTVT.

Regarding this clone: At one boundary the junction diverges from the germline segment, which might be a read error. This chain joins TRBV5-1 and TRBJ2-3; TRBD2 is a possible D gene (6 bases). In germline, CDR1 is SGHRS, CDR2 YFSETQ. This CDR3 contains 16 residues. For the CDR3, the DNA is TGCGCCAGCAGCTTGGGGAGGGAGGAGATCACATATACGCAGTATTTT. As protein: CASSLGREEITYTQYF.

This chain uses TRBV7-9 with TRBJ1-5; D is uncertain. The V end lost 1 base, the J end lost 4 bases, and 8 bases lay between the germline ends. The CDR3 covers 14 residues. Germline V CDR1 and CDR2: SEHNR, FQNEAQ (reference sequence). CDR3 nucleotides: TGTGCCAGCAGCTTAGGAGGCGTGAATCAGCCCCAGCATTTT. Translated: CASSLGGVNQPQHF.

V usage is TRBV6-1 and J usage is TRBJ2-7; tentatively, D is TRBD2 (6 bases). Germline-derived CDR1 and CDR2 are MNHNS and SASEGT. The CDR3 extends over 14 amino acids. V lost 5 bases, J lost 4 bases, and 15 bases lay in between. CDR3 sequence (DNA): TGTGCCAGCAGTTCAGGACACGCGGGATACGAGCAGTACTTC. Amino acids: CASSSGHAGYEQYF.

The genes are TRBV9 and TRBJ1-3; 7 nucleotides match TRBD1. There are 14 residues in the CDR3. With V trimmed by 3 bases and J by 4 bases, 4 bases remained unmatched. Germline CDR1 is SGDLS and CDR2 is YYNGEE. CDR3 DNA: TGTGCCAGCAGCGGGACAGGTTTCGGAAACACCATATATTTT. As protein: CASSGTGFGNTIYF.

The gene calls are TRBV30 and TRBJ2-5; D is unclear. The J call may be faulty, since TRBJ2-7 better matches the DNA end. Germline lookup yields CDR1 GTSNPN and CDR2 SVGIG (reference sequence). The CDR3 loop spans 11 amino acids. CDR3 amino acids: CAWSPLYEQYF. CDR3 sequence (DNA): TGTGCCTGGAGTCCCCTCTACGAGCAGTACTTC.

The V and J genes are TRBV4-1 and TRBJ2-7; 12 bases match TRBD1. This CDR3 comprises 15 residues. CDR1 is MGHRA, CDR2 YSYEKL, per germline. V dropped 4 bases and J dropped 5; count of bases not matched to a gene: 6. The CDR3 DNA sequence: TGCGCCAGCAGCCGACCGGGACAGGGGGCTCACGAGCAGTACTTC. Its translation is CASSRPGQGAHEQYF.

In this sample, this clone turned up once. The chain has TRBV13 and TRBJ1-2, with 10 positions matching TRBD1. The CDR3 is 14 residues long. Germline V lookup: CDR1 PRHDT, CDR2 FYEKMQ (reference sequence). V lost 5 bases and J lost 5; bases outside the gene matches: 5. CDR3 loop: CASSDRTGGYGYTF. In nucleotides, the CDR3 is TGTGCCAGCAGCGACCGGACAGGGGGATATGGCTACACCTTC. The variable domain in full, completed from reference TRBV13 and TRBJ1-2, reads AAGVIQSPRHLIKEKRETATLKCYPIPRHDTVYWYQQGPGQDPQFLISFYEKMQSDKGSIPDRFSAQQFSDYHSELNMSSLELGDSALYFCASSDRTGGYGYTFGSGTRLTVV.

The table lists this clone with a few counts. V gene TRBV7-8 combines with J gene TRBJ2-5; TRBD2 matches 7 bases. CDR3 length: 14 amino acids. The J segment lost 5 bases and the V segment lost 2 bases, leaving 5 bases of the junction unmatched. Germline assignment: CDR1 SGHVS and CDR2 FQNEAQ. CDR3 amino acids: CASSLSWGGETQYF. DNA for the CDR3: TGTGCCAGCAGCTTAAGCTGGGGAGGGGAGACCCAGTACTTC. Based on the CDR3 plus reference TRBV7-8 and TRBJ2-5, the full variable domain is GAGVSQSPRYKVAKRGQDVALRCDPISGHVSLFWYQQALGQGPEFLTYFQNEAQLDKSGLPSDRFFAERPEGSVSTLKIQRTQQEDSAVYLCASSLSWGGETQYFGPGTRLLVL.

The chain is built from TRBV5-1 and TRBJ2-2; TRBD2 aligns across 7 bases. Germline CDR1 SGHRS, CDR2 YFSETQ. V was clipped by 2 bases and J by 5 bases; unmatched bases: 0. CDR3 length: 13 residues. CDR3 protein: CASSFGGTGELFF. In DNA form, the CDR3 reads TGCGCCAGCAGCTTCGGGGGGACCGGGGAGCTGTTTTTT.

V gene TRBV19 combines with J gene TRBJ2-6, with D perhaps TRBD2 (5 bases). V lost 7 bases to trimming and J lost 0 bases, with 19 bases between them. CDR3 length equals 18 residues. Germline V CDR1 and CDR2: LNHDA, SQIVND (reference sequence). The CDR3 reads CASTPLRGRPSGANVLTF. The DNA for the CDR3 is TGTGCCAGTACCCCCTTACGGGGAAGGCCCTCTGGGGCCAACGTCCTGACTTTC.

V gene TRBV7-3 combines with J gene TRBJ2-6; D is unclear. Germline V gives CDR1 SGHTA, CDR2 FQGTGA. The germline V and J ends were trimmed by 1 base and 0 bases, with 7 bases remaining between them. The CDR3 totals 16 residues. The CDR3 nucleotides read TGTGCCAGCAGCTTAAAGCGCGACTCTGGGGCCAACGTCCTGACTTTC. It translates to CASSLKRDSGANVLTF.

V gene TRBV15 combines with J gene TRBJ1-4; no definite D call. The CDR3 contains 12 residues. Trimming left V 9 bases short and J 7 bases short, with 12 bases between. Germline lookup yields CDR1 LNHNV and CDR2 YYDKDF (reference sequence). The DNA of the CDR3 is TGTGCCACGCGGGCGGGCGTTGAAAAACTGTTTTTT. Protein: CATRAGVEKLFF.

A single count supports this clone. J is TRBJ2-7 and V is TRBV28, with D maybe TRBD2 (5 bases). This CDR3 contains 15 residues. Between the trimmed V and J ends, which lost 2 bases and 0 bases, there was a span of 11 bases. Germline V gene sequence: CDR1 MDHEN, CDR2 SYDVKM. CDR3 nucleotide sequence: TGTGCCAGCAGTTTAGGCGGGTGGAGCTCCTACGAGCAGTACTTC. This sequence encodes CASSLGGWSSYEQYF.

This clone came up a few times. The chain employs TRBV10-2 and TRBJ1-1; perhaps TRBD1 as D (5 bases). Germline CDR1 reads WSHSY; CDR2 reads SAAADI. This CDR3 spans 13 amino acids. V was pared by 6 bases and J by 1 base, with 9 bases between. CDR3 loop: CASSRQSNTEAFF. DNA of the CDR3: TGCGCCAGCAGCAGACAGTCGAACACTGAAGCTTTCTTT.

Here the CDR3 DNA reads TGTGCCTGGAGTGTACCCGCCCAGGGCCCCGGAAACACCATATATTTT. Translated: CAWSVPAQGPGNTIYF. The gene calls are TRBV30 and TRBJ1-3; tentatively, D is TRBD1 (5 bases). Trimming shortened V by 0 bases and J by 4 bases, and 16 bases separated the two germline ends. The CDR3 runs 16 residues. Germline CDR1 and CDR2: GTSNPN and SVGIG (reference sequence). Drawing the rest from reference TRBV30 and TRBJ1-3, the complete variable domain is SQTIHQWPATLVQPVGSPLSLECTVEGTSNPNLYWYRQAAGRGLQLLFYSVGIGQISSEVPQNLSASRPQDRQFILSSKKLLLSDSGFYLCAWSVPAQGPGNTIYFGEGSWLTVV.